This T cell receptor (beta chain) was sequenced during a study of blood T cell repertoires in COVID-19. On the study more broadly: The United States, Italy and Spain were the sources of the acute and convalescent COVID-19 samples. In each case, the material was cDNA or gDNA derived from T cells, B-cell-depleted T cells, or PBMCs.

This CDR3 comprises 14 residues. V lost 1 base and J 9 bases, leaving 13 bases between the germline ends. CDR1 is LGHDT, CDR2 YNNKEL, per germline (reference sequence). Study processing details: Estimated nucleated cell counts came from reference gene primer amplification. The method was immunoSEQ multiplex PCR; TCRdb's version includes in-frame clones alone and lacks a portion of them. The V and J calls and clone size come from that table; D and trimming were worked out from the DNA. The sample records 400,000 to 450,000 clones, around 86% being singletons. The chain is built from TRBV3-1 (or the pseudogene TRBV3-2) and TRBJ2-1; tentative D call: TRBD1 (6 bases). The origin of this receptor is a woman in her 30s with active or convalescent COVID-19. The sequencing input was peripheral blood. CDR3 nucleotides: TGTGCCAGCAGCCAAGCGGTACAGGGTGGTGAGCAGTTCTTC. Its translation is CASSQAVQGGEQFF.